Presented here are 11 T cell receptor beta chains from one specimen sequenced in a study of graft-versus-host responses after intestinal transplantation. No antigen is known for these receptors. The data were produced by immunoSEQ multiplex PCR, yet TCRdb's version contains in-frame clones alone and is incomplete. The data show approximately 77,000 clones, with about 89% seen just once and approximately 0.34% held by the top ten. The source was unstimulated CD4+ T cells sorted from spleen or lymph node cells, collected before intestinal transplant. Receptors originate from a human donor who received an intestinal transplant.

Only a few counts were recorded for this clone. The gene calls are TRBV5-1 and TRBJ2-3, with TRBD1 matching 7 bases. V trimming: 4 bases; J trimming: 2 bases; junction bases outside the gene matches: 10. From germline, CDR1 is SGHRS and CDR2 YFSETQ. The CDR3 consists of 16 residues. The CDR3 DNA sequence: TGCGCCAGCAGCCGCTACAGGGGAGTGGACACAGATACGCAGTATTTT. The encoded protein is CASSRYRGVDTDTQYF.

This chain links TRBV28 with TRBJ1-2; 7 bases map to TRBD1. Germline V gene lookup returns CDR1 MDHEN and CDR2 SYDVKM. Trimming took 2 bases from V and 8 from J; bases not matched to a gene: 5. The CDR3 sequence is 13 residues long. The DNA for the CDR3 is TGTGCCAGCAGTTTACGCAGGGGGGACGGCTACACCTTC. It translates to CASSLRRGDGYTF.

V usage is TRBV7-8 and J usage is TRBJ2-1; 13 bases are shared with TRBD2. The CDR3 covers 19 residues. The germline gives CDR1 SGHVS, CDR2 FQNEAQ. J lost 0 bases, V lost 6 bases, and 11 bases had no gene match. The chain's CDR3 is CASRPRLAGGTSSYNEQFF. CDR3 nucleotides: TGTGCCAGCAGGCCTAGACTAGCGGGAGGAACAAGCTCCTACAATGAGCAGTTCTTC.

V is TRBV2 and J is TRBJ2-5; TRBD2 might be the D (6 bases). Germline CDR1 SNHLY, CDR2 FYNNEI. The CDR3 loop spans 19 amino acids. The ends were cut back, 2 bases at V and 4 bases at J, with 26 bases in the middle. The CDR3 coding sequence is TGTGCCAGCAGTGAACGCTTTCCAACGCGGGGCTTGGGGGGAGAGACCCAGTACTTC. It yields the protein CASSERFPTRGLGGETQYF. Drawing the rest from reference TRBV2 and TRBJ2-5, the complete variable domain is EPEVTQTPSHQVTQMGQEVILRCVPISNHLYFYWYRQILGQKVEFLVSFYNNEISEKSEIFDDQFSVERPDGSNFTLKIRSTKLEDSAMYFCASSERFPTRGLGGETQYFGPGTRLLVL.

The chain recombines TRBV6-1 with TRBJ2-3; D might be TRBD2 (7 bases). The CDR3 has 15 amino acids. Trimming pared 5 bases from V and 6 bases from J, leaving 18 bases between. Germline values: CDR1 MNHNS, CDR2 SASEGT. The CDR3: CASSKYPRGGDTQYF. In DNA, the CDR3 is TGTGCCAGCAGTAAATATCCGAGGGGGGGGGATACGCAGTATTTT.

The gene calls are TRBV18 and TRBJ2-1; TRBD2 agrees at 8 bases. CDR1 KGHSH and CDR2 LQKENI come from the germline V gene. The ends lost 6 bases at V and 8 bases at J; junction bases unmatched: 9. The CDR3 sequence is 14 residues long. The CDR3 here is CASSLAGGIDEQFF. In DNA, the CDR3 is TGTGCCAGCTCCCTAGCGGGCGGGATTGATGAGCAGTTCTTC.

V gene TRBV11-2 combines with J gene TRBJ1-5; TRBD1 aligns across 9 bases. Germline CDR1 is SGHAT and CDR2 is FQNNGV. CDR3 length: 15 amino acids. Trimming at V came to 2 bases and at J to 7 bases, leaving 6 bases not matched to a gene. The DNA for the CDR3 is TGTGCCAGCAGCTTATTTGGGGACAGGGTGCAGCCCCAGCATTTT. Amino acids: CASSLFGDRVQPQHF.

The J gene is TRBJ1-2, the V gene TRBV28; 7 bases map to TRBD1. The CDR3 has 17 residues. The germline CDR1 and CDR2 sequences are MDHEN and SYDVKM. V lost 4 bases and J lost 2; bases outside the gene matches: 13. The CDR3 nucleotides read TGTGCCAGCAGTTCCGACAGGGTATCCCTCCAGAACTATGGCTACACCTTC. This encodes CASSSDRVSLQNYGYTF.

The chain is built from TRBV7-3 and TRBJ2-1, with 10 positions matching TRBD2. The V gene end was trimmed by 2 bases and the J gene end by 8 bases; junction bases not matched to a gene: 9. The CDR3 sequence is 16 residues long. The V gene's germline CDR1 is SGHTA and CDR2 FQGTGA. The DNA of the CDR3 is TGTGCCAGCAGCTTATACTTTAGCGGGAGGTTTGATGAGCAGTTCTTC. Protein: CASSLYFSGRFDEQFF.

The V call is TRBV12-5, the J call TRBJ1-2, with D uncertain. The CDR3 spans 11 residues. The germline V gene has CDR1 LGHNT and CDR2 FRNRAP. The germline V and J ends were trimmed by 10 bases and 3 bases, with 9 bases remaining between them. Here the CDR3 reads CATTVDYGYTF. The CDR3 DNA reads TGTGCTACGACTGTAGACTATGGCTACACCTTC.

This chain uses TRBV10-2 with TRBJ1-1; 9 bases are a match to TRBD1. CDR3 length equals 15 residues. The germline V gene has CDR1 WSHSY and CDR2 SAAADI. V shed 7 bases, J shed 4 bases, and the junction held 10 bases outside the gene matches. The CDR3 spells CASKGTGRLFTEAFF. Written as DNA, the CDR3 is TGCGCCAGCAAAGGGACAGGGCGTTTATTCACTGAAGCTTTCTTT.